This entry concerns a single T cell receptor beta chain. As yet, its antigen is unknown. CD45RO negativity and positive selection for CCR7 defined naive CD8 cells, a population that excluded terminally differentiated effector memory CD45RA+ cells. Per the original methods: Filtering differed, since immunoSEQ gave only junction sequences and no quality scores. Produced via immunoSEQ multiplex PCR; TCRdb's table is partial and in-frame only. That table supplies the V and J calls and clone size; D and trimming were determined from the DNA. The sample lists roughly 2,000,000 clones; about 95% were seen once. The entry originates in a study of shared clonotypes between healthy human individuals. Study-wide results and limits: An effect of sequencing depth on clonotype sharing among donors was expected.

The sample consisted of naive CD8+ T cells sorted from blood. This clonotype was sampled from a man between 18 and 35 years old in good health.

This CDR3 reads CASREGAENSPLHF. CDR3 nucleotide sequence: TGTGCCAGCAGGGAGGGGGCGGAAAATTCACCCCTCCACTTT. The gene calls are TRBV27 and TRBJ1-6, with 7 bases fitting TRBD1. Germline trimming cut 6 bases from V and 7 bases from J; bases unmatched to any gene: 6. Germline values: CDR1 MNHEY, CDR2 SMNVEV (reference sequence). The CDR3 is 14 amino acids.